Listed below are T cell receptor beta chains from one sample, sequenced in a study of cytomegalovirus exposure and HLA in healthy donors. Produced via immunoSEQ multiplex PCR; TCRdb's table is partial and in-frame only. This table has under 200,000 clones, around 74% appearing once. Sequencing used PBMCs. Receptor source: a man aged 18 to 30 in good health and CMV-seronegative. The CDR3 runs from the conserved cysteine through the conserved F or W.

TRBV7-9	TRBJ2-3	CASSFPGTSGGGADTQYF
TRBV7-8	TRBJ2-7	CASSSPRWYEPYEQYF
TRBV9	TRBJ2-3	CASSASGLRGDTQYF
TRBV4-3	TRBJ2-1	CASSQSGSYNEQFF
TRBV2	TRBJ1-5	CASSEGTGNQPQHF
TRBV9	TRBJ2-3	CASSEDQGLADTQYF
TRBV6-1	TRBJ2-7	CASSESPAAMGYEQYF
TRBV6-4	TRBJ2-2	CASSEEAGAGGELFF
TRBV11-1	TRBJ2-7	CASTKYPRLAGVPSYEQYF
TRBV6-5	TRBJ2-2	CASSLGGLNTGELFF
TRBV18	TRBJ2-7	CASSPKGQYYEQYF
TRBV27	TRBJ2-2	CASSWASGYTGELFF
TRBV4-3	TRBJ2-5	CASSQGVAAQETQYF
TRBV7-2	TRBJ2-1	CASSPRGGRKDNEQFF
TRBV28	TRBJ2-6	CASSSRPGTGYGANVLTF
TRBV9	TRBJ2-5	CASSVGGAGGSAETQYF
TRBV6-5	TRBJ2-7	CASSYTSGSYEQYF
TRBV9	TRBJ1-2	CASTEGGDRRAPTHGYTF
TRBV25-1	TRBJ1-2	CASSDGEGRSYGYTF
TRBV18	TRBJ2-7	CASSPGTSGKQEQYF
TRBV6-5	TRBJ2-3	CASSYAQGLTDTQYF
TRBV5-1	TRBJ1-4	CASSLVRAANEKLFF
TRBV27	TRBJ1-1	CASSFRTDRALNTEAFF
TRBV5-1	TRBJ2-3	CASSRLRVDTDTQYF
TRBV28	TRBJ1-1	CASSSQNTEAFF
TRBV19	TRBJ1-1	CASSDRVNTEAFF
TRBV29-1	TRBJ2-7	CSVGQGTYEQYF
TRBV28	TRBJ1-2	CASSSRGYGYTF
TRBV27	TRBJ1-5	CASSLWGDPLQPQHF
TRBV5-1	TRBJ1-1	CASSSGQGGTEAFF
TRBV7-2	TRBJ2-3	CASSLRSPGDTQYF
TRBV5-1	TRBJ2-3	CASSARTDTQYF
TRBV19	TRBJ1-4	CASTPGQEGEKLFF
TRBV18	TRBJ2-5	CASSPPTTGKGETQYF
TRBV30	TRBJ2-3	CAWGSLTIDTQYF